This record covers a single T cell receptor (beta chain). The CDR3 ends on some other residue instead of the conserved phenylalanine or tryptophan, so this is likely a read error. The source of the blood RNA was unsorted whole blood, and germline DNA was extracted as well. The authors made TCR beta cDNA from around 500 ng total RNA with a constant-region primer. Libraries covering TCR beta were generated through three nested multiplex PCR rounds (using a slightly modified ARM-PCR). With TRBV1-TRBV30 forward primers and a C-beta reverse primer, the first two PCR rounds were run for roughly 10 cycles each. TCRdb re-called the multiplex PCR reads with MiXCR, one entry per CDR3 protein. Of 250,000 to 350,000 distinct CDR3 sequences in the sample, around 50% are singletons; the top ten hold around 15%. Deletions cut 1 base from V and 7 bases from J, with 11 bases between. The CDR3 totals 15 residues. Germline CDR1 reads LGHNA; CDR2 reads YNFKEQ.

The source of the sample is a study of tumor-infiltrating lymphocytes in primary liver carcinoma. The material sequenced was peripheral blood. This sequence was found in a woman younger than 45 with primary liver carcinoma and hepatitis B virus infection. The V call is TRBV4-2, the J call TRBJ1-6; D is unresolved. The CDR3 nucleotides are TGTGCCAGCAGCCAAGGGCCACGGGGAAATTCACCCCTCCACCTT. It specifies CASSQGPRGNSPLHL.